This T cell receptor beta chain was recorded in a study of cytomegalovirus exposure and HLA in healthy donors. In regard to this clone: No antigen is known for it.

Germline assignment: CDR1 LNHDA and CDR2 SQIVND (reference sequence). CDR3 length: 15 residues. With V trimmed by 9 bases and J by 4 bases, 10 bases remained unmatched. Overall study results and limits: Later work associated roughly 17,000 TCR beta sequences with HLA alleles at 0.05 false discovery rate. The listing of 150 or so TCR beta chains classed them as cytomegalovirus-associated.

PCR employed 60 Vbeta and 13 Jbeta primers. The repertoire was sequenced with immunoSEQ multiplex PCR; TCRdb's copy has only in-frame clones and lacks some. This table holds 120,000 to 150,000 clones, approximately 73% found once. Sequences were obtained from PBMCs. This chain connects TRBV19 to TRBJ2-1, with 9 bases aligning to TRBD1. The receptor was isolated from a woman between 35 and 50 years old in good health and CMV-seronegative. This CDR3 is CASSEGQGFYNEQFF. CDR3 bases: TGTGCCAGCTCTGAGGGACAGGGTTTTTACAATGAGCAGTTCTTC.